This TCR beta chain was recovered during a study of blood T cell repertoires in COVID-19. The overall study: COVID-19 samples, acute and convalescent, were from the United States, Italy and Spain. T cells, B-cell-depleted T cells, or PBMCs provided the cDNA or gDNA that served as material.

Allocation to cohorts depended on clinical history reported by the participants. Recovery meant two consecutive negative NP/OP PCR tests, professional clearance, or resolved symptoms. From germline, CDR1 is LGHNA and CDR2 YNFKEQ. The J segment lost 8 bases and the V segment lost 5 bases, leaving 9 bases of the junction unmatched. The CDR3 consists of 14 residues. Repertoires were generated with immunoSEQ multiplex PCR, while TCRdb's copy carries only in-frame clones and drops some. The sample records 200,000 to 250,000 clones, roughly 85% being singletons. This TCR came from a man between 25 and 39 years old who had recovered from COVID-19. Sequencing was done on a sample of PBMCs or T cells enriched from blood (not recorded which). The V and J genes are TRBV4-2 and TRBJ2-1; 7 bases align to TRBD2. Written as DNA, the CDR3 is TGTGCCAGCAGCTCAGCAGGTGGGGGGGATGAGCAGTTCTTC. Protein sequence: CASSSAGGGDEQFF.